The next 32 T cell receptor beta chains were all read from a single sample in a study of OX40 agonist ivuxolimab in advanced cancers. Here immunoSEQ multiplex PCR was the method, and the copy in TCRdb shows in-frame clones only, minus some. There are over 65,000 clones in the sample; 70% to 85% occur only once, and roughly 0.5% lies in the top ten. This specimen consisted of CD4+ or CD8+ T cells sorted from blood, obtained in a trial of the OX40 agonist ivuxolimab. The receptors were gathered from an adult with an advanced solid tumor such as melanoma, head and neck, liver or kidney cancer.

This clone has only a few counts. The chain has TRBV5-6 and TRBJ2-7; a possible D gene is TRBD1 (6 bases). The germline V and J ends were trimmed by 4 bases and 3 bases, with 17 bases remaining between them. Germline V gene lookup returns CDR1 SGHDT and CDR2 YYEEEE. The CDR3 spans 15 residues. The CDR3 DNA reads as TGTGCCAGCAGCCCATACAGGGTTAGGGGCTACGAGCAGTACTTC. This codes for CASSPYRVRGYEQYF.

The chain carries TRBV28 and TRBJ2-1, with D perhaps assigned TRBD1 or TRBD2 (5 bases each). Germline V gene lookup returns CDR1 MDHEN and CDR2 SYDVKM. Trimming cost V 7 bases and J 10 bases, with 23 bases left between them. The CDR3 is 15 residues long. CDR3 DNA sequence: TGTGCCAGCACCCCCCGAGGGGCCGCGGTGAAGGAGCAGTTCTTC. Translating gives CASTPRGAAVKEQFF. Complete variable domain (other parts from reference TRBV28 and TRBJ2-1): DVKVTQSSRYLVKRTGEKVFLECVQDMDHENMFWYRQDPGLGLRLIYFSYDVKMKEKGDIPEGYSVSREKKERFSLILESASTNQTSMYLCASTPRGAAVKEQFFGPGTRLTVL.

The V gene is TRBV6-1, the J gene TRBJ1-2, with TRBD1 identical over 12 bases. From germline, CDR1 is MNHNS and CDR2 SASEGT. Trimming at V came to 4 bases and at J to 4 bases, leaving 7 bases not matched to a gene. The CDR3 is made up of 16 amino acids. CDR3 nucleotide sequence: TGTGCCAGCAGTGTCTCCGGGACAGGGGGCGGCTATGGCTACACCTTC. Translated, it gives CASSVSGTGGGYGYTF.

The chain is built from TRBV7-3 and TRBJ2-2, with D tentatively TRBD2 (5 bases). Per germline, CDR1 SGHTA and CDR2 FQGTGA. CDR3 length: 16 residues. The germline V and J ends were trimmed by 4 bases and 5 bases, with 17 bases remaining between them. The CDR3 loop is CASSSHPPSGTGELFF. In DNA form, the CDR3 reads TGTGCCAGCAGCTCACACCCACCGTCGGGGACCGGGGAGCTGTTTTTT.

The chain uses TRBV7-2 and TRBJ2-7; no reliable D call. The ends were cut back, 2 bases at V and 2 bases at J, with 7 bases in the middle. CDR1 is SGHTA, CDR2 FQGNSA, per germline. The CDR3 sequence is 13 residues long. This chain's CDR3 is CASSLQLAYEQYF. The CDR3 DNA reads TGTGCCAGCAGCTTACAGTTAGCCTACGAGCAGTACTTC.

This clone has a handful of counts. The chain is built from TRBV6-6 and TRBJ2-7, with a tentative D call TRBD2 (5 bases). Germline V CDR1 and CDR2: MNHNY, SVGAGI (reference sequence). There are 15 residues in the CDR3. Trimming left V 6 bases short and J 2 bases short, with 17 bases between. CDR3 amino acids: CASSPRVGETYEQYF. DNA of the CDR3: TGTGCCAGCAGCCCCCGGGTGGGAGAAACCTACGAGCAGTACTTC.

The CDR3 DNA reads TGCAGCGTCGCTGCAGGGGAGGGTAACACTGAAGCTTTCTTT. Its protein is CSVAAGEGNTEAFF. The chain combines TRBV29-1 with TRBJ1-1, with a weak D call TRBD1 (6 bases). The CDR3 has 14 residues. V dropped 6 bases and J dropped 2 bases, with 16 bases sitting between them. Germline CDR1 and CDR2: SQVTM and ANQGSEA.

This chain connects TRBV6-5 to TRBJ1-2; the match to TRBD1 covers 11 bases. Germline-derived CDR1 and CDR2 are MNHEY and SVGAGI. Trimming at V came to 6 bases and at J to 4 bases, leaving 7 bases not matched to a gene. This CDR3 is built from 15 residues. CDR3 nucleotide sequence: TGTGCCAGCAGCCGGGGGACAGGGGGACCCTATGGCTACACCTTC. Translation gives CASSRGTGGPYGYTF.

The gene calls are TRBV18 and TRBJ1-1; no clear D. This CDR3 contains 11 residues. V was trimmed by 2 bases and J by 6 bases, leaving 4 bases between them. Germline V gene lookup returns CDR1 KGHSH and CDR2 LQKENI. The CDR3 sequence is CASSPGSEAFF. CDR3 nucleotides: TGTGCCAGCTCACCAGGCTCTGAAGCTTTCTTT.

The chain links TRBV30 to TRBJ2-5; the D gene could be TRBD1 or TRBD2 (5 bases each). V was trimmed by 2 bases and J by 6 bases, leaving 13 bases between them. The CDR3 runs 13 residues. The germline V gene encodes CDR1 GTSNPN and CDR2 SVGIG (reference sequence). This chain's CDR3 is CAWSMRGGQTQYF. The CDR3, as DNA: TGTGCCTGGAGTATGAGGGGTGGGCAGACCCAGTACTTC.

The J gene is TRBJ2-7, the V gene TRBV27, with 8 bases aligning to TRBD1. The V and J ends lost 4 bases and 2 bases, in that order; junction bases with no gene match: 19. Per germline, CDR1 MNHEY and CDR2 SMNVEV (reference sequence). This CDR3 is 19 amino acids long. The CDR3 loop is CASSSTSNLRDRNPYEQYF. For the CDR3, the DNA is TGTGCCAGCAGTTCAACCTCTAACCTTAGGGACAGGAACCCCTACGAGCAGTACTTC.

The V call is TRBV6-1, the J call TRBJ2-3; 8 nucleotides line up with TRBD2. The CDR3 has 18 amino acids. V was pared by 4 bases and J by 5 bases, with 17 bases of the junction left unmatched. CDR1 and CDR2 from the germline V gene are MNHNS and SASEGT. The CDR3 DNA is TGTGCCAGCAGTGCCCAAGGGTGGGGGACTAGTAATAAAGATACGCAGTATTTT. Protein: CASSAQGWGTSNKDTQYF.

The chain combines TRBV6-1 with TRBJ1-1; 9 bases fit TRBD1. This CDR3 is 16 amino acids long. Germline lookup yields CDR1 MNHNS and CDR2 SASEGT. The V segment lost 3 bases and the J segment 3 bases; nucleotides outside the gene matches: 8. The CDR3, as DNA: TGTGCCAGCAGTGACTACCGGGACAGGGCGCACACTGAAGCTTTCTTT. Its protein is CASSDYRDRAHTEAFF.

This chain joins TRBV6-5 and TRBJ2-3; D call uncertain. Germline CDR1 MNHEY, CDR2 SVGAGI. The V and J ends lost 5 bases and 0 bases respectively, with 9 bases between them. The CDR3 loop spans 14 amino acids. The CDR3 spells CASSGYWSTDTQYF. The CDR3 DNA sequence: TGTGCCAGCAGTGGATATTGGAGCACAGATACGCAGTATTTT.

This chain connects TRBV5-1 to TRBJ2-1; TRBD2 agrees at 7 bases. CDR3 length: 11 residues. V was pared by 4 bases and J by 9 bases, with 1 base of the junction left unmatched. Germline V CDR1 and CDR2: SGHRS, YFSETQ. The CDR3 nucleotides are TGCGCCAGCAGCACTAGCGTTGAGCAGTTCTTC. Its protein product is CASSTSVEQFF. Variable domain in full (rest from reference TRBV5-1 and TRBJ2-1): KAGVTQTPRYLIKTRGQQVTLSCSPISGHRSVSWYQQTPGQGLQFLFEYFSETQRNKGNFPGRFSGRQFSNSRSEMNVSTLELGDSALYLCASSTSVEQFFGPGTRLTVL.

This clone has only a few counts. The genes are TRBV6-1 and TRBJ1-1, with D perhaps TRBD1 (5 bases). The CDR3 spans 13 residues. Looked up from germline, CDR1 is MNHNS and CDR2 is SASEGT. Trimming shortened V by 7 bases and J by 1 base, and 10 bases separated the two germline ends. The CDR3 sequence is CASIGHKNTEAFF. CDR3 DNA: TGTGCCAGCATAGGACATAAGAACACTGAAGCTTTCTTT.

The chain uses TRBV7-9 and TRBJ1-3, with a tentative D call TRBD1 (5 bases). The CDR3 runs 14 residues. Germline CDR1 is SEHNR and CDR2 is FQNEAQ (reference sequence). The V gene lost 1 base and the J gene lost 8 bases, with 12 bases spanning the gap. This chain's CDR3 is CASSLGDPRDTIYF. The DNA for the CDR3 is TGTGCCAGCAGCTTAGGGGACCCGCGGGACACCATATATTTT.

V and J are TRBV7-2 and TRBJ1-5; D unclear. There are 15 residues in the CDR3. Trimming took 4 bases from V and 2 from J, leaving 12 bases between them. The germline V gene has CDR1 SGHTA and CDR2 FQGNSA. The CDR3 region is CASSSPRKGNQPQHF. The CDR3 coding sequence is TGTGCCAGCAGCTCCCCTCGCAAGGGCAATCAGCCCCAGCATTTT.

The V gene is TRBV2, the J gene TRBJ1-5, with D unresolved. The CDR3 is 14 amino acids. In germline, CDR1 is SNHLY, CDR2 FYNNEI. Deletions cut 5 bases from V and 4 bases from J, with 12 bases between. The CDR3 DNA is TGTGCCAGCAGTCTCGAGATGGGGAATCAGCCCCAGCATTTT. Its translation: CASSLEMGNQPQHF. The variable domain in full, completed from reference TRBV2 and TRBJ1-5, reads EPEVTQTPSHQVTQMGQEVILRCVPISNHLYFYWYRQILGQKVEFLVSFYNNEISEKSEIFDDQFSVERPDGSNFTLKIRSTKLEDSAMYFCASSLEMGNQPQHFGDGTRLSIL.

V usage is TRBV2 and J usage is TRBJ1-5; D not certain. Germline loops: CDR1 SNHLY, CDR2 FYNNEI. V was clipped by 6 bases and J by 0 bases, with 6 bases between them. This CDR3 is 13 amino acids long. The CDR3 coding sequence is TGTGCCAGCAGGCTCTCTAGCAATCAGCCCCAGCATTTT. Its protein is CASRLSSNQPQHF.

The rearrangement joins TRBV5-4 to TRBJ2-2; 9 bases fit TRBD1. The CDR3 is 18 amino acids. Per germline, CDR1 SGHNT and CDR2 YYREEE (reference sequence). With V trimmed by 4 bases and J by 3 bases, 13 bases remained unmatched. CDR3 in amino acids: CASSMGGRDRDYTGELFF. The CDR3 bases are TGTGCCAGCAGCATGGGGGGCCGGGACAGGGACTACACCGGGGAGCTGTTTTTT.

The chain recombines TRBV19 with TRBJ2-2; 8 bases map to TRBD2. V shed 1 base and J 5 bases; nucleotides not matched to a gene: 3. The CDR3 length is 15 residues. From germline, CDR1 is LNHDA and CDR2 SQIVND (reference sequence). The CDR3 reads CASSIGSSGTGELFF. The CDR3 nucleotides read TGTGCCAGTAGTATAGGTTCTAGCGGGACCGGGGAGCTGTTTTTT.

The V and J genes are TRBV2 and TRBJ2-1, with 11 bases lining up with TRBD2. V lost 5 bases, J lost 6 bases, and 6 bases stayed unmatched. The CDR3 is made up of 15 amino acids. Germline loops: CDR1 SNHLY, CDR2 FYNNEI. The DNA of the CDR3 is TGTGCCAGCAGTAGACTAGCGGGGATTGGCAATGAGCAGTTCTTC. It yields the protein CASSRLAGIGNEQFF.

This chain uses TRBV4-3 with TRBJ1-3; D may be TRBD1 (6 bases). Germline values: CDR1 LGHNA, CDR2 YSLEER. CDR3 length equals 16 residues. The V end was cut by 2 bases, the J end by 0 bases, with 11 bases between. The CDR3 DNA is TGCGCCAGCAGCCAAAATACAGGGAGCTCTGGAAACACCATATATTTT. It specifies CASSQNTGSSGNTIYF.

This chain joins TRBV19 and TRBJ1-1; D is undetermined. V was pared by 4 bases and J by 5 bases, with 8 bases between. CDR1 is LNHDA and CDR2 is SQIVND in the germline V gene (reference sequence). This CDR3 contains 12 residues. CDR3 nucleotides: TGTGCCAGTAGTACTTCTGAGACTGAAGCTTTCTTT. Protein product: CASSTSETEAFF.

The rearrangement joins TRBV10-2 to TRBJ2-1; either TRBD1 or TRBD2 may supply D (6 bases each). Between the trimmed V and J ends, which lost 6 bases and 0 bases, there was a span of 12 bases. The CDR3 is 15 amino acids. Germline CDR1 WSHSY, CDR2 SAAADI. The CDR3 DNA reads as TGCGCCAGCAGCGACAGGAGGGGCTCCTACAATGAGCAGTTCTTC. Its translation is CASSDRRGSYNEQFF.

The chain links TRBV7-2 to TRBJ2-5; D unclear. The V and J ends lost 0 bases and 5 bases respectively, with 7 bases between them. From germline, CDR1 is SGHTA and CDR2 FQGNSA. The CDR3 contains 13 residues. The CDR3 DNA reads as TGTGCCAGCAGCTTAGCCAGGCTCGAGACCCAGTACTTC. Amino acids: CASSLARLETQYF. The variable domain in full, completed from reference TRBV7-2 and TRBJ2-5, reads GAGVSQSPSNKVTEKGKDVELRCDPISGHTALYWYRQSLGQGLEFLIYFQGNSAPDKSGLPSDRFSAERTGGSVSTLTIQRTQQEDSAVYLCASSLARLETQYFGPGTRLLVL.

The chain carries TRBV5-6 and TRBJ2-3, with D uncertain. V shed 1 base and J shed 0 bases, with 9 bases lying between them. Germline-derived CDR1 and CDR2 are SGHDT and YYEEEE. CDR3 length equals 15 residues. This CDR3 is CASSLLMVSTDTQYF. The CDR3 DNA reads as TGTGCCAGCAGCTTGCTGATGGTCAGCACAGATACGCAGTATTTT.

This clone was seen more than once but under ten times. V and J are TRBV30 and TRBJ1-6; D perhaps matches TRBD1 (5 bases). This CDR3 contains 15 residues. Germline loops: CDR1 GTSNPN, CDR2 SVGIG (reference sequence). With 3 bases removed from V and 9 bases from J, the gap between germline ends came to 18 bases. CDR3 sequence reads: CAWRVVTGRISPLHF. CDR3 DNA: TGTGCCTGGAGGGTTGTTACAGGCCGAATTTCACCCCTCCACTTT.

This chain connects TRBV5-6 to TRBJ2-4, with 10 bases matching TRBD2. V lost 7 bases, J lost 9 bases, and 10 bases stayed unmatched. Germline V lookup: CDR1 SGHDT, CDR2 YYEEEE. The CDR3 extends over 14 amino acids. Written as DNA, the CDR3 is TGTGCCAGCCGAAGAAGCGGGAGGGCGGCCATTCAGTACTTC. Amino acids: CASRRSGRAAIQYF. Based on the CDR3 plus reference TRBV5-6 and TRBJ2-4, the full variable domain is DAGVTQSPTHLIKTRGQQVTLRCSPKSGHDTVSWYQQALGQGPQFIFQYYEEEERQRGNFPDRFSGHQFPNYSSELNVNALLLGDSALYLCASRRSGRAAIQYFGAGTRLSVL.

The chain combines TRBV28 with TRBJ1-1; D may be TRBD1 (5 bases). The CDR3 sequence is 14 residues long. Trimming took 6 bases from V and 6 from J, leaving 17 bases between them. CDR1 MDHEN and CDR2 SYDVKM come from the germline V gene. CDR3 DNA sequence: TGTGCCAGCAGCCCCGCAGGGCAAAGCGCTGAAGCTTTCTTT. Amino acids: CASSPAGQSAEAFF.

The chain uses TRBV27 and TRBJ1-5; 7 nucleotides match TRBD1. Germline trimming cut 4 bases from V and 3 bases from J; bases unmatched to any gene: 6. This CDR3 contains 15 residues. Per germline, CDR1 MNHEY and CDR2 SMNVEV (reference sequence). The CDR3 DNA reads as TGTGCCAGCAGTTCACTAGGGACAGTCAATCAGCCCCAGCATTTT. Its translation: CASSSLGTVNQPQHF.